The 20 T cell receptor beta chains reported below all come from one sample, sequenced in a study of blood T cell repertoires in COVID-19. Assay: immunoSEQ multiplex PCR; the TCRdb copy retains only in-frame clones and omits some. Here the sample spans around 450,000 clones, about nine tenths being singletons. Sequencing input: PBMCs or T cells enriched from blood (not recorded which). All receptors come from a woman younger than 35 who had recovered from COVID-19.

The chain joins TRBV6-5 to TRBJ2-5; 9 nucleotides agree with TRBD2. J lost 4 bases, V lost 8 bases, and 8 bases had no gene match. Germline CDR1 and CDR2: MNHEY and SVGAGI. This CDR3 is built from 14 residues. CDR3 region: CASEGRGGGETQYF. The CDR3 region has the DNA TGTGCCAGCGAGGGGCGGGGGGGAGGAGAGACCCAGTACTTC.

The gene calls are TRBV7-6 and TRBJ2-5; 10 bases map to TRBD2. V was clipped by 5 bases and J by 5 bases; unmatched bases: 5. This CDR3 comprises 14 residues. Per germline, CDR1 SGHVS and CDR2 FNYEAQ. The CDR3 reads CASSQLAGMETQYF. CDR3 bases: TGTGCCAGCAGCCAACTAGCGGGGATGGAGACCCAGTACTTC.

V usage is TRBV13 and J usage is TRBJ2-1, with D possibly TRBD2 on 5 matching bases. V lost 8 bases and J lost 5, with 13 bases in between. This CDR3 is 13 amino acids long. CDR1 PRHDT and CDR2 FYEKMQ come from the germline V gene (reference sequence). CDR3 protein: CASGRGPNNEQFF. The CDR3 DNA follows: TGTGCCAGCGGTCGCGGGCCTAACAATGAGCAGTTCTTC.

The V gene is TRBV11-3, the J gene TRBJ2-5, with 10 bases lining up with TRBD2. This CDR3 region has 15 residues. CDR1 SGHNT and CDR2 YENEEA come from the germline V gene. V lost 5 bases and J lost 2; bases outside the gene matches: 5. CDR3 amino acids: CASSLGLAVQETQYF. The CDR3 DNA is TGTGCCAGCAGCCTCGGACTAGCGGTTCAAGAGACCCAGTACTTC.

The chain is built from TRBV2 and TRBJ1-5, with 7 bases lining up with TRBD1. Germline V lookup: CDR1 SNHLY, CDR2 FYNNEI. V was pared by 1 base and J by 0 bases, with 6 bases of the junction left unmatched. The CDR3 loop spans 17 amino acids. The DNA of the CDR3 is TGTGCCAGCAGTGAAGGGGGGGACAGCTATAGCAATCAGCCCCAGCATTTT. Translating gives CASSEGGDSYSNQPQHF. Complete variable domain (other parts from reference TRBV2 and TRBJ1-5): EPEVTQTPSHQVTQMGQEVILRCVPISNHLYFYWYRQILGQKVEFLVSFYNNEISEKSEIFDDQFSVERPDGSNFTLKIRSTKLEDSAMYFCASSEGGDSYSNQPQHFGDGTRLSIL.

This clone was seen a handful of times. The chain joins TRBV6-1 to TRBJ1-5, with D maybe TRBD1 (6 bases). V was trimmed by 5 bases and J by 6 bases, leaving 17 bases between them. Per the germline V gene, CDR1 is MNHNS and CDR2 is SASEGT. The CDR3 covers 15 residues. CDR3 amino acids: CASSSRAGDAQPQHF. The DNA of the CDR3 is TGTGCCAGCAGTTCACGGGCAGGGGATGCTCAGCCCCAGCATTTT.

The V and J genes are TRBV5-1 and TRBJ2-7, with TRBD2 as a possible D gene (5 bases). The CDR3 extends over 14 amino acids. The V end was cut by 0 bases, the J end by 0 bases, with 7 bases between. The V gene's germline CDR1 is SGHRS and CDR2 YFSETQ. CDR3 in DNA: TGCGCCAGCAGCTTGGCCGGGGTCTCCTACGAGCAGTACTTC. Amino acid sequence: CASSLAGVSYEQYF.

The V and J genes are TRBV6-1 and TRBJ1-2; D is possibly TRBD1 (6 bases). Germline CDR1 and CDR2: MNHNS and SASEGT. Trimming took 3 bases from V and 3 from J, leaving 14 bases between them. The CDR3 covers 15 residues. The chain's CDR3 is CASSEYREGDYGYTF. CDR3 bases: TGTGCCAGCAGTGAGTACAGGGAGGGCGACTATGGCTACACCTTC.

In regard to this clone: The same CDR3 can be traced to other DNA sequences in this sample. The CDR3 nucleotides read TGCGCCAGCAGCTCCCGGACAGGGAGCTCCTACGAGCAGTACTTC. Protein product: CASSSRTGSSYEQYF. V gene TRBV5-1 combines with J gene TRBJ2-7; 8 bases agree with TRBD1. Trimming took 3 bases from V and 0 from J; bases not matched to a gene: 5. The CDR3 is 15 amino acids. Per germline, CDR1 SGHRS and CDR2 YFSETQ.

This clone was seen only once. The CDR3 DNA follows: TGTGCCAGCATGAGGAACAGGAACACAGATACGCAGTATTTT. Protein product: CASMRNRNTDTQYF. The chain links TRBV6-5 to TRBJ2-3; D may be TRBD1 (5 bases). CDR1 is MNHEY and CDR2 is SVGAGI in the germline V gene. This CDR3 has 14 residues. Trimming left V 7 bases short and J 2 bases short, with 13 bases between.

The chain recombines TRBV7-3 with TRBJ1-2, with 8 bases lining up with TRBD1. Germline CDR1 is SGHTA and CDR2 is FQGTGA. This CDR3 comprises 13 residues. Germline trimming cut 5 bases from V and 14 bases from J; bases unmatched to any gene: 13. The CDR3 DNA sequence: TGTGCCAGCAGCGAGGGGACAGGACGGTTGCTAACCTTC. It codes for CASSEGTGRLLTF.

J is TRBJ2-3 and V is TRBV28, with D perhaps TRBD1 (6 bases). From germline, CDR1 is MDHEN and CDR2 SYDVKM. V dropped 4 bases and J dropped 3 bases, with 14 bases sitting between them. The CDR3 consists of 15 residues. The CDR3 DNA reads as TGTGCCAGCAGTTCAGGGGAGATTGAGACAGATACGCAGTATTTT. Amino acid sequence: CASSSGEIETDTQYF.

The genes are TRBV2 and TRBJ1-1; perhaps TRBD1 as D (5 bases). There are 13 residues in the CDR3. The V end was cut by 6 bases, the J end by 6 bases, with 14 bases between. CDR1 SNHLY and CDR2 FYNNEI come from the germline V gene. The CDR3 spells CASRFGGVAEAFF. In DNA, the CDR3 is TGTGCCAGCAGATTTGGAGGGGTTGCTGAAGCTTTCTTT.

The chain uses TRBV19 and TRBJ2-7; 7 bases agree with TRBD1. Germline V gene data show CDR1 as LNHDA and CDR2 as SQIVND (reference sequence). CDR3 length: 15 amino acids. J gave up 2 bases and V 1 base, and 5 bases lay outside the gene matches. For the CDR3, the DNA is TGTGCCAGTAGTATAGTCGGGACAGACGCCTACGAGCAGTACTTC. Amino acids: CASSIVGTDAYEQYF.

CDR3 coding DNA: TGTGCCAGCAGCTGGACAGTAAATCAGCCCCAGCATTTT. This encodes CASSWTVNQPQHF. This chain uses TRBV6-5 with TRBJ1-5; tentative D call: TRBD1 (6 bases). Germline CDR1 reads MNHEY; CDR2 reads SVGAGI. This CDR3 is 13 amino acids long. Trimming shortened V by 6 bases and J by 4 bases, and 10 bases separated the two germline ends.

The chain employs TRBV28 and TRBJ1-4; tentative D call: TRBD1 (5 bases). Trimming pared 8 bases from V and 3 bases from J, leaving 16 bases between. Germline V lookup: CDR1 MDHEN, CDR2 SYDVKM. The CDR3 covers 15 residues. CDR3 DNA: TGTGCCAGCGATGGAGGGGAGGGAGCTAATGAAAAACTGTTTTTT. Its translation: CASDGGEGANEKLFF.

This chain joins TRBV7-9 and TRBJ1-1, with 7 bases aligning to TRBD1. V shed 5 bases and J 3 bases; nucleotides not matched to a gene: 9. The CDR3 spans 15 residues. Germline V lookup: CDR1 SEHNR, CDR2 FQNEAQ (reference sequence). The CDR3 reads CASSPGRGGYTEAFF. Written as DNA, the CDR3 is TGTGCCAGCAGCCCAGGCAGAGGGGGCTACACTGAAGCTTTCTTT.

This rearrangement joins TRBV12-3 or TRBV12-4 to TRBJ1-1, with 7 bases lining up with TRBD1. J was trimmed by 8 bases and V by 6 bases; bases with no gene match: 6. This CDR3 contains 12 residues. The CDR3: CASSPRQGEAFF. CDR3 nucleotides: TGTGCCAGCAGCCCCCGACAGGGAGAAGCTTTCTTT.

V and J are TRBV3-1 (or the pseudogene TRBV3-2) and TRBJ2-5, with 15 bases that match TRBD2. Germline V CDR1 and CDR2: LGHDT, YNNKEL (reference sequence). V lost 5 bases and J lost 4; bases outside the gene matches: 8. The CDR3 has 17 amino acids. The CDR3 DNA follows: TGTGCCAGCAGCTCCCCCCGGACTAGCGGGGGGGGAGAGACCCAGTACTTC. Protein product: CASSSPRTSGGGETQYF.

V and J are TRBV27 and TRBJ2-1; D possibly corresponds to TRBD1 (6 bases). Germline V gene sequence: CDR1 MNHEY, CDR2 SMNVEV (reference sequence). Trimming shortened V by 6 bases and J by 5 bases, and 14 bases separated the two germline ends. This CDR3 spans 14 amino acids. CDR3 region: CASSQTGTNNEQFF. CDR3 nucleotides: TGTGCCAGCAGCCAGACCGGGACAAACAATGAGCAGTTCTTC.